This TCR beta chain was retrieved from a study of blood T cell repertoires in COVID-19. TCRdb's table, derived via immunoSEQ multiplex PCR, lists solely in-frame clones and lacks some. The sample has 250,000 to 350,000 clones, approximately 91% seen once. V gave up 0 bases and J gave up 6 bases, with 7 bases separating them. CDR1 and CDR2 from the germline V gene are SGHNT and YYREEE (reference sequence). The CDR3 runs 13 residues. Participants came from fewer than 25 US areas, aged about 18 to 95 years. The study counted Cohort 3 donors as recovered given two negative PCRs, clearance, or symptom resolution.

Sequencing was performed on PBMCs or T cells enriched from blood (not recorded which). This TCR was sampled from a woman in her twenties or thirties who had recovered from COVID-19. The chain carries TRBV5-4 and TRBJ2-1; D might be TRBD2 (5 bases). Written as DNA, the CDR3 is TGTGCCAGCAGCTTGGGAGGGCCCAATGAGCAGTTCTTC. Protein: CASSLGGPNEQFF.